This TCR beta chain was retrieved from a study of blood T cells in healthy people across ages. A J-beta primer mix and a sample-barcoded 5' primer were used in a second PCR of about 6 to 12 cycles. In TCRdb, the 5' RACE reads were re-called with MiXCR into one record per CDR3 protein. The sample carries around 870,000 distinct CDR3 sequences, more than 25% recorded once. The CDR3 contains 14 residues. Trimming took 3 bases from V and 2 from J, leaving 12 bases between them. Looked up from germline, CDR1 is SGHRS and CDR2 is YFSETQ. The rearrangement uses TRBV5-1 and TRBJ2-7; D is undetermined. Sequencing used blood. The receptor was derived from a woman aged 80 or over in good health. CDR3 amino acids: CASSWEPVPYEQYF. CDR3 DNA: TGCGCCAGCAGCTGGGAACCGGTTCCCTACGAGCAGTACTTC.